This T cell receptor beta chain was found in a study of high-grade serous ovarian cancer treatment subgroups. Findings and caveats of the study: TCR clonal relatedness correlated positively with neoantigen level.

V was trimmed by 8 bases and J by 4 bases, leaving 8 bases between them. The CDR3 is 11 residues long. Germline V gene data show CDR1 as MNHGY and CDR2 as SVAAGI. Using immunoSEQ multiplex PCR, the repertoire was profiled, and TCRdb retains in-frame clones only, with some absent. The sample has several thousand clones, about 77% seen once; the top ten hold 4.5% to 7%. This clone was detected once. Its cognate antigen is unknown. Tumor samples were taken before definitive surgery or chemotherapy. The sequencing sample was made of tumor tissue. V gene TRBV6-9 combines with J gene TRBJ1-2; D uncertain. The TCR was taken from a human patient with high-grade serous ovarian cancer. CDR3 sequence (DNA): TGTGCCAGCGGGAGGGCCTATGGCTACACCTTC. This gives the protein CASGRAYGYTF.